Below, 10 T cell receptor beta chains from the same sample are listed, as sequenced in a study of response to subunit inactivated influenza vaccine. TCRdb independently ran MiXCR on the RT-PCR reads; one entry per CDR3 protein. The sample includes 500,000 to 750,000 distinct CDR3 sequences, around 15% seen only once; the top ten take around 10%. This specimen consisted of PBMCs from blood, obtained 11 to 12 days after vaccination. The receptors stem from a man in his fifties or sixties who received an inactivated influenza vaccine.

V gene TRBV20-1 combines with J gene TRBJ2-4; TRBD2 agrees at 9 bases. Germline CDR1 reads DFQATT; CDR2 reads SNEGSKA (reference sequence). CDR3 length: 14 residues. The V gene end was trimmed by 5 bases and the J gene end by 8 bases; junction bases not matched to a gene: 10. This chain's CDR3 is CSAGGLAQSHIQYF. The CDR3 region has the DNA TGCAGTGCTGGGGGACTAGCCCAGAGTCACATTCAGTACTTC.

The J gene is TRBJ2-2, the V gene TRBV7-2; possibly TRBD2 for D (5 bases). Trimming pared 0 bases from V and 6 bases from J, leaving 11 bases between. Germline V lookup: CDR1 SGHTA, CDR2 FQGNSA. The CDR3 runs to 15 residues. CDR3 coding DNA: TGTGCCAGCAGCTTAGCGCGGGCCGGGTCCGGGGAGCTGTTTTTT. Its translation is CASSLARAGSGELFF.

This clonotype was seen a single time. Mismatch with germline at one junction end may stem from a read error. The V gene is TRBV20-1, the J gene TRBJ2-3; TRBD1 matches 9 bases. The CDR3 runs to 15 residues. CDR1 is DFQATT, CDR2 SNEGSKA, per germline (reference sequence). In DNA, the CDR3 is TGCACTGCTACCTCCGGGACAGGGAGCACAGATACGCAGTATTTT. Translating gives CTATSGTGSTDTQYF.

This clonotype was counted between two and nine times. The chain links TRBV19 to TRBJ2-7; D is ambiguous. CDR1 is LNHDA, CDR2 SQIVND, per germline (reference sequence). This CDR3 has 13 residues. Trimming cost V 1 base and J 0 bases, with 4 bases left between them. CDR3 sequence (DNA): TGTGCCAGTAGTATAGTGAGCTCCTACGAGCAGTACTTC. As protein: CASSIVSSYEQYF.

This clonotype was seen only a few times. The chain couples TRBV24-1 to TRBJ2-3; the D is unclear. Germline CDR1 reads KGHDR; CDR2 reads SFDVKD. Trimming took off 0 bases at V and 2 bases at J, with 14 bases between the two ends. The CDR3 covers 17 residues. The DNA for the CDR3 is TGTGCCACCAGTGATTTGATGGCACGTGGTACCACAGATACGCAGTATTTT. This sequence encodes CATSDLMARGTTDTQYF.

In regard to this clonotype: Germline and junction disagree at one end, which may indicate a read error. CDR3 residues: CASSIHPGDSSYNEQFF. CDR3 DNA: TGTGCTAGCAGCATACATCCAGGGGACAGCTCCTACAATGAGCAGTTCTTC. V and J are TRBV7-7 and TRBJ2-1; 7 bases align to TRBD1. The CDR3 consists of 17 residues. Germline CDR1 and CDR2: SSHAT and FNYEAQ (reference sequence). Full variable domain (missing parts from reference TRBV7-7 and TRBJ2-1): GAGVSQSPRYKVTKRGQDVTLRCDPISSHATLYWYQQALGQGPEFLTYFNYEAQPDKSGLPSDRFSAERPEGSISTLTIQRTEQRDSAMYRCASSIHPGDSSYNEQFFGPGTRLTVL.

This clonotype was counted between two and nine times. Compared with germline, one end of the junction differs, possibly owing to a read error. Here the CDR3 reads CSGRQSMNTEAFF. CDR3 coding DNA: TGCAGTGGTAGACAGTCCATGAACACTGAAGCTTTCTTT. The chain has TRBV20-1 and TRBJ1-1; possibly TRBD1 for D (5 bases). The CDR3 is 13 amino acids. In germline, CDR1 is DFQATT, CDR2 SNEGSKA (reference sequence).

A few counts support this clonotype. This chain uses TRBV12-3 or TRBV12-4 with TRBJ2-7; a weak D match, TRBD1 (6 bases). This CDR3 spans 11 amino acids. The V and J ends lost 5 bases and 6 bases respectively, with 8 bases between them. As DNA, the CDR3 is TGTGCCAGCAGTAACAGGGCCGAGCAGTACTTC. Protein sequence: CASSNRAEQYF.

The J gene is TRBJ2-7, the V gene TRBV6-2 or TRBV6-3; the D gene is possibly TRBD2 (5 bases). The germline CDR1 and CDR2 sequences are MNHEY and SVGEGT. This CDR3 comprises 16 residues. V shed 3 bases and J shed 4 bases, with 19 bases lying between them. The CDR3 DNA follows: TGTGCCAGCAGTTATCTCGCCTCATTCACGGGGTACGAGCAGTACTTC. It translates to CASSYLASFTGYEQYF.

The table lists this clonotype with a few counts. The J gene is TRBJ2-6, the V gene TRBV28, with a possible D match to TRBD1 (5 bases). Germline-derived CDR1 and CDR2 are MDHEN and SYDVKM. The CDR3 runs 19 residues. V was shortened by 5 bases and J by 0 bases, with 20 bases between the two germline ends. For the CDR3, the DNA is TGTGCCAGCAGTGGGTTGCGGACATCTGGATTCTCTGGGGCCAACGTCCTGACTTTC. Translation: CASSGLRTSGFSGANVLTF.